The entry below gives a single T cell receptor beta chain sequence along with its context. These data come from a study of OX40 agonist ivuxolimab in advanced cancers. The assay was immunoSEQ multiplex PCR, and TCRdb's table has in-frame clones only and misses some. The sample carries about 51,000 clones, about 88% recorded once. V dropped 5 bases and J dropped 0; count of bases not matched to a gene: 6. Looked up from germline, CDR1 is SGHVS and CDR2 is FNYEAQ. CDR3 size: 16 residues. The chain employs TRBV7-6 and TRBJ2-3; 9 positions agree with TRBD2. The sample here was CD4+ or CD8+ T cells sorted from blood, taken in a trial of the OX40 agonist ivuxolimab. The sequence was obtained from an adult with an advanced solid tumor such as melanoma, head and neck, liver or kidney cancer. The CDR3 protein is CASSPLAGRSTDTQYF. The CDR3 nucleotides read TGTGCCAGCAGCCCCCTAGCGGGGAGGAGCACAGATACGCAGTATTTT.